Below, 27 T cell receptor beta chains from the same sample are listed, as sequenced in a study of T cell changes during pregnancy in multiple sclerosis. Some clones are missing from TCRdb's copy, which holds only in-frame ones; the method was immunoSEQ multiplex PCR. The sample lists about 48,000 clones; around 90% were seen once. Sample: CD4+ T cells from peripheral blood mononuclear cells, taken in the second trimester of pregnancy. Source of these receptors: a female donor with multiple sclerosis, enrolled in a pregnancy study.

This rearrangement joins TRBV5-1 to TRBJ2-2; maybe TRBD2 (6 bases). The CDR3 is 15 amino acids. Per the germline V gene, CDR1 is SGHRS and CDR2 is YFSETQ. V lost 3 bases, J lost 3 bases, and 12 bases lay in between. The CDR3: CASSSGVGDTGELFF. The CDR3 coding sequence is TGCGCCAGCAGCTCGGGAGTAGGGGACACCGGGGAGCTGTTTTTT.

The chain links TRBV4-3 to TRBJ2-7; 11 nucleotides line up with TRBD2. The V gene's germline CDR1 is LGHNA and CDR2 YSLEER. This CDR3 contains 17 residues. V gave up 3 bases and J gave up 4 bases; unmatched junction bases: 11. CDR3 DNA sequence: TGCGCCAGCAGCCAGGCAGTAACTAGCGGGAGTGGTTACGAGCAGTACTTC. It specifies CASSQAVTSGSGYEQYF.

The rearrangement joins TRBV27 to TRBJ1-2, with 8 nucleotides matching TRBD1. The length of the CDR3 is 13 residues. The J segment lost 4 bases and the V segment lost 5 bases, leaving 3 bases of the junction unmatched. The germline V gene encodes CDR1 MNHEY and CDR2 SMNVEV (reference sequence). CDR3 bases: TGTGCCAGCAGTGGGGACAGGATCTATGGCTACACCTTC. Translated, it gives CASSGDRIYGYTF.

V usage is TRBV7-9 and J usage is TRBJ2-5; tentative D call: TRBD2 (5 bases). Germline CDR1 SEHNR, CDR2 FQNEAQ (reference sequence). The V end lost 0 bases, the J end lost 2 bases, and 7 bases lay between the germline ends. The CDR3 spans 14 residues. CDR3: CASSLAREQETQYF. The CDR3 DNA reads TGTGCCAGCAGCTTAGCCCGGGAACAAGAGACCCAGTACTTC.

The chain is built from TRBV19 and TRBJ1-4, with D maybe TRBD1 (6 bases). This CDR3 region has 14 residues. The germline V gene has CDR1 LNHDA and CDR2 SQIVND (reference sequence). Trimming left V 4 bases short and J 8 bases short, with 14 bases between. Written as DNA, the CDR3 is TGTGCCAGTAGTACGACAGGACCTGGGGAAAAACTGTTTTTT. It codes for CASSTTGPGEKLFF.

The chain links TRBV28 to TRBJ1-1; D is uncertain. CDR3 size: 15 residues. The germline V gene has CDR1 MDHEN and CDR2 SYDVKM. Trimming cost V 2 bases and J 2 bases, with 12 bases left between them. CDR3 sequence: CASSLRGLGNTEAFF. The CDR3 nucleotides are TGTGCCAGCAGTTTACGAGGGTTGGGCAACACTGAAGCTTTCTTT.

The V call is TRBV11-2, the J call TRBJ1-1; TRBD1 matches 7 bases. Germline CDR1 and CDR2: SGHAT and FQNNGV. V dropped 6 bases and J dropped 1; count of bases not matched to a gene: 2. There are 13 residues in the CDR3. CDR3 in amino acids: CASRRQGNTEAFF. DNA of the CDR3: TGTGCCAGCAGGCGACAGGGGAACACTGAAGCTTTCTTT.

This chain uses TRBV7-2 with TRBJ2-2, with TRBD2 matching over 12 bases. CDR1 is SGHTA, CDR2 FQGNSA, per germline. The CDR3 is 19 amino acids. The ends lost 5 bases at V and 0 bases at J; junction bases unmatched: 10. CDR3 coding DNA: TGTGCCAGCAGCCTGCAGAGACTAGCGGGGGCCGCGAACACCGGGGAGCTGTTTTTT. Translated, it gives CASSLQRLAGAANTGELFF.

The chain links TRBV13 to TRBJ2-2, with D uncertain. Trimming took off 3 bases at V and 5 bases at J, with 10 bases between the two ends. The germline CDR1 and CDR2 sequences are PRHDT and FYEKMQ (reference sequence). This CDR3 is 14 amino acids long. The CDR3 region has the DNA TGTGCCAGCAGCTTTCTAGTTGGGACCGGGGAGCTGTTTTTT. Protein: CASSFLVGTGELFF.

V gene TRBV5-1 combines with J gene TRBJ1-2; the match to TRBD1 covers 10 bases. The germline V gene has CDR1 SGHRS and CDR2 YFSETQ. This CDR3 region has 15 residues. Trimming took 4 bases from V and 3 from J; bases not matched to a gene: 6. The CDR3 DNA follows: TGCGCCAGCAGCCACGTCGGACAGGGGGACTATGGCTACACCTTC. This sequence encodes CASSHVGQGDYGYTF.

The chain has TRBV11-2 and TRBJ2-1; a weak D match, TRBD2 (6 bases). The CDR3 has 15 residues. Trimming took 2 bases from V and 4 from J, leaving 12 bases between them. Germline V lookup: CDR1 SGHAT, CDR2 FQNNGV. The CDR3 loop reads CASSLRASEYNEQFF. The DNA for the CDR3 is TGTGCCAGCAGCTTACGGGCTAGCGAGTACAATGAGCAGTTCTTC.

This clone was observed a handful of times. This sequence joins TRBV4-1 and TRBJ1-1; 12 bases are a match to TRBD1. The CDR3 extends over 20 amino acids. Unmatched junction bases numbered 21, after V lost 4 bases and J lost 6 bases. Germline values: CDR1 MGHRA, CDR2 YSYEKL. The CDR3 nucleotides are TGCGCCAGCAGCCCGATACTCTCCGGGACAGGGGGCGTAAGTTGGGCTGAAGCTTTCTTT. Protein product: CASSPILSGTGGVSWAEAFF.

The V call is TRBV9, the J call TRBJ2-2; 7 bases fit TRBD1. CDR1 is SGDLS, CDR2 YYNGEE, per germline. The CDR3 runs 16 residues. The V gene end was trimmed by 4 bases and the J gene end by 1 base; junction bases not matched to a gene: 7. The CDR3 sequence: CASSHRQGMNTGELFF. In DNA form, the CDR3 reads TGTGCCAGCAGCCACAGACAGGGAATGAACACCGGGGAGCTGTTTTTT. The full variable domain, its missing parts supplied by reference TRBV9 and TRBJ2-2, is DSGVTQTPKHLITATGQRVTLRCSPRSGDLSVYWYQQSLDQGLQFLIQYYNGEERAKGNILERFSAQQFPDLHSELNLSSLELGDSALYFCASSHRQGMNTGELFFGEGSRLTVL.

The DNA for the CDR3 is TGTGCCACCAGACTAGCGGATGCCTACGAGCAGTACTTC. Its protein is CATRLADAYEQYF. This chain connects TRBV6-1 to TRBJ2-7, with 9 bases fitting TRBD2. The germline V gene encodes CDR1 MNHNS and CDR2 SASEGT. The CDR3 loop spans 13 amino acids. V was pared by 10 bases and J by 2 bases, with 6 bases of the junction left unmatched.

The rearrangement uses TRBV11-2 and TRBJ1-2; D might be TRBD1 (5 bases). Trimming cost V 0 bases and J 7 bases, with 18 bases left between them. Germline V gives CDR1 SGHAT, CDR2 FQNNGV. The length of the CDR3 is 16 residues. The CDR3 sequence is CASSLDSWVGGAGYTF. In nucleotides, the CDR3 is TGTGCCAGCAGCTTAGATTCATGGGTAGGAGGGGCTGGCTACACCTTC. Combining the CDR3 with reference TRBV11-2 and TRBJ1-2 gives the whole variable domain EAGVAQSPRYKIIEKRQSVAFWCNPISGHATLYWYQQILGQGPKLLIQFQNNGVVDDSQLPKDRFSAERLKGVDSTLKIQPAKLEDSAVYLCASSLDSWVGGAGYTFGSGTRLTVV.

The rearrangement links TRBV18 to TRBJ1-2, with 7 bases lining up with TRBD1. J gave up 4 bases and V 2 bases, and 7 bases lay outside the gene matches. This CDR3 is built from 15 residues. CDR1 is KGHSH and CDR2 is LQKENI in the germline V gene. CDR3 sequence (DNA): TGTGCCAGCTCACCATCCCGGGGACAGCCCTATGGCTACACCTTC. Amino acid sequence: CASSPSRGQPYGYTF.

The chain uses TRBV18 and TRBJ2-5; TRBD2 matches 8 bases. V lost 3 bases to trimming and J lost 4 bases; unmatched junction nucleotides: 7. The CDR3 totals 15 residues. The germline V gene encodes CDR1 KGHSH and CDR2 LQKENI. CDR3 nucleotides: TGTGCCAGCTCACCCCCGACGGGAGGGTCAGAGACCCAGTACTTC. Translated, it gives CASSPPTGGSETQYF.

This sequence joins TRBV18 and TRBJ2-4; D unresolved. The length of the CDR3 is 14 residues. Deletions cut 3 bases from V and 4 bases from J, with 10 bases between. Per germline, CDR1 KGHSH and CDR2 LQKENI. The CDR3, as DNA: TGTGCCAGCTCACCGGCCGGGTCGAAAAACATTCAGTACTTC. Translation gives CASSPAGSKNIQYF. Supplemented by reference TRBV18 and TRBJ2-4, the full variable domain reads NAGVMQNPRHLVRRRGQEARLRCSPMKGHSHVYWYRQLPEEGLKFMVYLQKENIIDESGMPKERFSAEFPKEGPSILRIQQVVRGDSAAYFCASSPAGSKNIQYFGAGTRLSVL.

The chain links TRBV5-1 to TRBJ2-2; TRBD1 might be the D (5 bases). Trimming took off 0 bases at V and 8 bases at J, with 11 bases between the two ends. Looked up from germline, CDR1 is SGHRS and CDR2 is YFSETQ. This CDR3 has 14 amino acids. The CDR3 sequence is CASSLGQGIGELFF. CDR3 sequence (DNA): TGCGCCAGCAGCTTGGGCCAGGGTATTGGGGAGCTGTTTTTT. Supplemented by reference TRBV5-1 and TRBJ2-2, the full variable domain reads KAGVTQTPRYLIKTRGQQVTLSCSPISGHRSVSWYQQTPGQGLQFLFEYFSETQRNKGNFPGRFSGRQFSNSRSEMNVSTLELGDSALYLCASSLGQGIGELFFGEGSRLTVL.

V usage is TRBV10-1 and J usage is TRBJ2-7; D is ambiguous. Trimming took off 3 bases at V and 3 bases at J, with 9 bases between the two ends. CDR3 size: 13 residues. The V gene's germline CDR1 is WNHNN and CDR2 SYGVQD (reference sequence). The CDR3 reads CASSDNIGYEQYF. The CDR3, as DNA: TGCGCCAGCAGTGATAACATTGGCTACGAGCAGTACTTC.

CDR3 bases: TGTGCCAGCAGCCGTGGGACAGGGAGCGAGCAGTTCTTC. It codes for CASSRGTGSEQFF. This sequence joins TRBV9 and TRBJ2-1; 9 bases line up with TRBD1. V lost 4 bases, J lost 10 bases, and 6 bases stayed unmatched. In germline, CDR1 is SGDLS, CDR2 YYNGEE. CDR3 length: 13 residues.

The chain employs TRBV28 and TRBJ2-7; 14 nucleotides agree with TRBD2. The germline V gene encodes CDR1 MDHEN and CDR2 SYDVKM. This CDR3 has 18 amino acids. The trim removed 5 bases at V and 6 bases at J, leaving 15 bases unmatched. The chain's CDR3 is CASSTKVRWTSGRFEQYF. The CDR3 DNA follows: TGTGCCAGCAGTACCAAGGTGCGCTGGACTAGCGGGAGGTTCGAGCAGTACTTC.

The chain combines TRBV4-3 with TRBJ2-3; TRBD2 might be the D (5 bases). The CDR3 has 15 amino acids. V lost 0 bases and J lost 4, with 11 bases in between. CDR1 is LGHNA and CDR2 is YSLEER in the germline V gene. DNA for the CDR3: TGCGCCAGCAGCCAAGATGGTCTAGCATCAGATACGCAGTATTTT. This encodes CASSQDGLASDTQYF.

The chain couples TRBV5-4 to TRBJ2-1, with D possibly being TRBD2 (6 bases). The CDR3 spans 14 residues. The germline V gene has CDR1 SGHNT and CDR2 YYREEE (reference sequence). V was trimmed by 4 bases and J by 5 bases, leaving 13 bases between them. The CDR3 reads CASSLVAGHNEQFF. The CDR3 DNA is TGTGCCAGCAGCCTAGTGGCGGGACACAATGAGCAGTTCTTC.

This chain links TRBV6-5 with TRBJ1-2, with 7 bases aligning to TRBD1. V shed 9 bases and J 0 bases; nucleotides not matched to a gene: 7. The CDR3 runs 14 residues. In germline, CDR1 is MNHEY, CDR2 SVGAGI. CDR3 coding DNA: TGTGCCAGTTCTCGGGGACAGTCTAACTATGGCTACACCTTC. Its translation: CASSRGQSNYGYTF.

The chain combines TRBV12-5 with TRBJ1-3, with 8 bases fitting TRBD1. V was clipped by 5 bases and J by 3 bases; unmatched bases: 3. CDR1 is LGHNT and CDR2 is FRNRAP in the germline V gene. The CDR3 has 14 amino acids. Here the CDR3 reads CASGPGTGGNTIYF. In nucleotides, the CDR3 is TGTGCTAGTGGTCCGGGGACAGGTGGAAACACCATATATTTT.

This chain joins TRBV6-6 and TRBJ2-1; TRBD1 aligns across 8 bases. The CDR3 covers 12 residues. The J segment lost 9 bases and the V segment lost 7 bases, leaving 5 bases of the junction unmatched. Per germline, CDR1 MNHNY and CDR2 SVGAGI (reference sequence). The CDR3 nucleotides are TGTGCCAGCAAATACGACAGGGGTGAGCAGTTCTTC. Amino acids: CASKYDRGEQFF.